This entry lists 25 T cell receptor beta chains sequenced from one sample in a study of CD8+CD57+ T cells in acquired aplastic anemia. TCR beta VDJ and CDR3 profiling used genomic DNA as template. TCRdb re-called the reads with MiXCR, one entry per CDR3 protein. The sample lists some 240,000 distinct CDR3 sequences; about 37% were seen once. Sequencing was performed on sorted CD4+, CD8+, or CD8+CD57+ T cells (not recorded which) from PBMCs. These receptors all come from a human donor in good health, serving as a control.

With respect to this clonotype: A clone one base away is much larger, so this may be a read error. This rearrangement joins TRBV20-1 to TRBJ2-1, with D perhaps given as TRBD1 or TRBD2 (6 bases each). The CDR3 extends over 17 amino acids. CDR1 is DFQATT, CDR2 SNEGSKA, per germline (reference sequence). Trimming shortened V by 1 base and J by 3 bases, and 19 bases separated the two germline ends. CDR3 bases: TGCAGTGCTAGAGGTCTCTCCGTGGGGGGCAGCTACAATGAGCAGTTCTTC. Its protein is CSARGLSVGGSYNEQFF.

The chain employs TRBV10-3 and TRBJ2-2; D tentatively reads TRBD1 or TRBD2 (5 bases each). This CDR3 spans 14 amino acids. The V end lost 11 bases, the J end lost 7 bases, and 20 bases lay between the germline ends. The germline V gene has CDR1 ENHRY and CDR2 SYGVKD. The CDR3 DNA reads TGTGCCGTTATGGACGGGGACGATGGCGGGGAGCTGTTTTTT. Protein sequence: CAVMDGDDGGELFF.

The sample holds many counts of this clonotype. This chain connects TRBV7-2 to TRBJ1-2, with 8 bases matching TRBD1. The germline gives CDR1 SGHTA, CDR2 FQGNSA. The CDR3 extends over 14 amino acids. Trimming at V came to 1 base and at J to 6 bases, leaving 4 bases not matched to a gene. CDR3 loop: CASSLGGQGNGYTF. Written as DNA, the CDR3 is TGTGCCAGCAGCTTAGGCGGACAGGGTAATGGCTACACCTTC. Using reference TRBV7-2 and TRBJ1-2 for the parts outside the CDR3, the full variable domain is GAGVSQSPSNKVTEKGKDVELRCDPISGHTALYWYRQSLGQGLEFLIYFQGNSAPDKSGLPSDRFSAERTGGSVSTLTIQRTQQEDSAVYLCASSLGGQGNGYTFGSGTRLTVV.

As concerns this clonotype: A single base separates this from a much larger clone, so it may be a read error. The rearrangement joins TRBV2 to TRBJ2-7; 7 nucleotides line up with TRBD1. CDR3 size: 15 residues. CDR1 SNHLY and CDR2 FYNNEI come from the germline V gene. The CDR3 is CASSYLQGNRYEQCF. As DNA, the CDR3 is TGCGCCAGCAGCTATCTACAGGGGAATCGCTACGAGCAGTGCTTC. The entire variable domain, with the rest obtained from reference TRBV2 and TRBJ2-7, is as follows: EPEVTQTPSHQVTQMGQEVILRCVPISNHLYFYWYRQILGQKVEFLVSFYNNEISEKSEIFDDQFSVERPDGSNFTLKIRSTKLEDSAMYFCASSYLQGNRYEQCFGPGTRLTVT.

The chain joins TRBV4-2 to TRBJ1-3; tentative D call: TRBD1 (6 bases). V lost 1 base and J 0 bases, leaving 10 bases between the germline ends. This CDR3 comprises 16 residues. Looked up from germline, CDR1 is LGHNA and CDR2 is YNFKEQ. CDR3 in amino acids: CASSQVRGNSGNTIYF. The CDR3 DNA is TGTGCCAGCAGCCAAGTAAGGGGGAACTCTGGAAACACCATATATTTT.

This clonotype was observed a single time. The genes are TRBV7-9 and TRBJ2-5; 8 bases map to TRBD1. Germline V gene data show CDR1 as SEHNR and CDR2 as FQNEAQ (reference sequence). The trim removed 5 bases at V and 7 bases at J, leaving 0 bases unmatched. The CDR3 totals 11 residues. Here the CDR3 DNA reads TGTGCCAGCAGCGGGACAGGGACCCAGTACTTC. Its protein is CASSGTGTQYF.

This chain joins TRBV10-3 and TRBJ1-5; TRBD1 agrees at 8 bases. Trimming removed 4 bases from V and 2 bases from J; junction bases left unmatched: 7. Germline CDR1 is ENHRY and CDR2 is SYGVKD. The CDR3 runs to 16 residues. CDR3 sequence (DNA): TGTGCCATCAGTGGGACAGGGCGAGGAGGCAATCAGCCCCAGCATTTT. Protein sequence: CAISGTGRGGNQPQHF.

This sequence joins TRBV24-1 and TRBJ2-3, with TRBD1 matching 8 bases. The CDR3 runs 16 residues. V gave up 3 bases and J gave up 0 bases; unmatched junction bases: 4. Germline CDR1 reads KGHDR; CDR2 reads SFDVKD. This CDR3 reads CATSDRGQDSTDTQYF. DNA of the CDR3: TGTGCCACCAGTGATCGGGGACAGGACAGCACAGATACGCAGTATTTT.

This rearrangement joins TRBV24-1 to TRBJ2-1, with 7 bases that match TRBD1. The CDR3 contains 12 residues. V lost 9 bases, J lost 4 bases, and 2 bases stayed unmatched. CDR1 KGHDR and CDR2 SFDVKD come from the germline V gene. The CDR3 spells CATGTEYNEQFF. In DNA form, the CDR3 reads TGTGCCACCGGGACAGAATACAATGAGCAGTTCTTC.

At least ten counts were recorded for this clonotype. V is TRBV7-9 and J is TRBJ1-4; 7 bases match TRBD1. This CDR3 has 15 amino acids. J was trimmed by 8 bases and V by 6 bases; bases with no gene match: 12. CDR1 and CDR2 (germline): SEHNR, FQNEAQ (reference sequence). As DNA, the CDR3 is TGTGCCAGCAGACACCGGGACAGCCTAGGGGAAAAACTGTTTTTT. It codes for CASRHRDSLGEKLFF.

This clonotype was counted ten times or more. The CDR3 DNA follows: TGTGCCAGCAGCTTAGTAGCGGGTGGGGGGGGCCAAGAGACCCAGTACTTC. Its translation is CASSLVAGGGGQETQYF. The V gene is TRBV7-7, the J gene TRBJ2-5, with TRBD2 identical over 7 bases. The CDR3 covers 17 residues. Looked up from germline, CDR1 is SSHAT and CDR2 is FNYEAQ (reference sequence). Germline trimming cut 1 base from V and 1 base from J; bases unmatched to any gene: 9.

This clonotype was observed at least ten times. The junction departs from germline at one end; a sequencing error may be responsible. CDR3 amino acids: CASSLGRGVNGYTF. The CDR3 DNA sequence: TGTGCCAGCAGCTTGGGGAGGGGGGTAAATGGCTACACCTTC. The genes are TRBV5-3 and TRBJ1-2; tentative D call: TRBD1 (6 bases). TRBV5-3 belongs to the ORF category, with a function that is uncertain. The CDR3 sequence is 14 residues long.

The V and J genes are TRBV4-2 and TRBJ2-1; D is possibly TRBD1 or TRBD2 (5 bases each). V dropped 1 base and J dropped 6 bases, with 16 bases sitting between them. Germline V gene lookup returns CDR1 LGHNA and CDR2 YNFKEQ. The length of the CDR3 is 16 residues. The CDR3: CASSQGTGTRLNEQFF. For the CDR3, the DNA is TGTGCCAGCAGCCAAGGGACCGGGACCCGACTCAATGAGCAGTTCTTC.

This clonotype was seen at least ten times. The J gene is TRBJ2-3, the V gene TRBV24-1; 14 nucleotides align to TRBD2. The trim removed 6 bases at V and 5 bases at J, leaving 6 bases unmatched. Germline lookup yields CDR1 KGHDR and CDR2 SFDVKD. The CDR3 spans 16 residues. The CDR3 bases are TGTGCCACCAGTTCAGGACTAGCGGGAGGAGGAGATACGCAGTATTTT. Its protein is CATSSGLAGGGDTQYF.

The V gene is TRBV6-5, the J gene TRBJ1-1; D is possibly TRBD1 (6 bases). Germline V gene lookup returns CDR1 MNHEY and CDR2 SVGAGI. V shed 2 bases and J shed 6 bases, with 10 bases lying between them. This CDR3 contains 13 residues. The CDR3 DNA reads as TGTGCCAGCAGTTACGGCAGGGGTTCTGAAGCTTTCTTT. Translation gives CASSYGRGSEAFF.

A remark on this clonotype: At one end, the junction sequence differs from germline, possibly due to a read error. This sequence joins TRBV4-1 and TRBJ2-7; D is undetermined. CDR3 length: 18 residues. Germline V CDR1 and CDR2: MGHRA, YSYEKL. The CDR3 nucleotides are TGCGCCAGCAGCCAAGAAGTCTACGTTAGGGCCAATTCCTACGAGCAGCACTTC. Translated: CASSQEVYVRANSYEQHF.

At least ten counts were recorded for this clonotype. This chain connects TRBV29-1 to TRBJ2-3; D not resolved. The CDR3 has 14 residues. With 3 bases removed from V and 2 bases from J, the gap between germline ends came to 12 bases. The germline V gene encodes CDR1 SQVTM and CDR2 ANQGSEA. CDR3 region: CSVDSVKYTDTQYF. The CDR3, as DNA: TGCAGCGTTGATTCGGTTAAGTACACAGATACGCAGTATTTT.

This clonotype showed up just a few times. CDR3 amino acids: CASSLWQTNSPLHF. For the CDR3, the DNA is TGTGCCAGCAGCTTGTGGCAGACAAATTCACCCCTCCACTTT. V and J are TRBV7-8 and TRBJ1-6; D gene ambiguous. This CDR3 comprises 14 residues. The V end was cut by 3 bases, the J end by 7 bases, with 10 bases between. Germline lookup yields CDR1 SGHVS and CDR2 FQNEAQ.

This clonotype was seen repeatedly, ten times or more. V and J are TRBV20-1 and TRBJ2-1; D not resolved. The CDR3 totals 11 residues. Germline lookup yields CDR1 DFQATT and CDR2 SNEGSKA (reference sequence). Trimming shortened V by 3 bases and J by 8 bases, and 8 bases separated the two germline ends. CDR3 in amino acids: CSASKWDEQFF. DNA of the CDR3: TGCAGTGCTAGTAAGTGGGATGAGCAGTTCTTC.

The V gene is TRBV20-1, the J gene TRBJ1-2; TRBD1 is a possible D gene (5 bases). The CDR3 is 15 residues long. Trimming took off 3 bases at V and 4 bases at J, with 18 bases between the two ends. Germline lookup yields CDR1 DFQATT and CDR2 SNEGSKA (reference sequence). The CDR3: CSASPGGDGIYGYTF. In DNA form, the CDR3 reads TGCAGTGCTAGCCCGGGAGGGGATGGTATCTATGGCTACACCTTC.

In its sample, this clonotype was seen many times. This chain links TRBV10-1 with TRBJ2-2; 8 bases align to TRBD1. V was pared by 10 bases and J by 8 bases, with 9 bases of the junction left unmatched. Germline values: CDR1 WNHNN, CDR2 SYGVQD (reference sequence). CDR3 length: 13 residues. The CDR3, as DNA: TGCGCCACCAGGGGACAGGCGGCTGGGGAGCTGTTTTTT. Translated: CATRGQAAGELFF.

There are a few counts of this clonotype. A much larger clone lies a single base off, so this may be a read error. The CDR3 sequence: CASSGAPTAYGYTF. As DNA, the CDR3 is TGTGCCAGCAGTGGAGCGCCCACCGCTTATGGCTACACCTTC. The chain uses TRBV6-1 and TRBJ1-2; the D is unclear. There are 14 residues in the CDR3. Trimming removed 4 bases at V and 5 bases at J, with 14 bases between. Germline CDR1 and CDR2: MNHNS and SASEGT.

This clonotype was seen repeatedly, ten times or more. V and J are TRBV5-1 and TRBJ2-3; D may be TRBD2 (6 bases). From germline, CDR1 is SGHRS and CDR2 YFSETQ. The V end was cut by 4 bases, the J end by 6 bases, with 18 bases between. This CDR3 is 15 amino acids long. Here the CDR3 reads CASSTLGGKGDTQYF. CDR3 DNA: TGCGCCAGCAGCACCCTCGGGGGTAAGGGCGATACGCAGTATTTT.

This clonotype appeared a few times. The chain is built from TRBV7-8 and TRBJ2-2; 11 bases line up with TRBD2. V gave up 2 bases and J gave up 7 bases; unmatched junction bases: 9. The germline V gene encodes CDR1 SGHVS and CDR2 FQNEAQ. The CDR3 sequence is 17 residues long. This chain's CDR3 is CASSLYELAGVSGELFF. Written as DNA, the CDR3 is TGTGCCAGCAGCTTATATGAACTAGCGGGAGTCAGCGGGGAGCTGTTTTTT.

Note on this clonotype: A clone one base away is much larger, so this may be a read error. The chain has TRBV12-3 or TRBV12-4 and TRBJ1-2; D call uncertain. The CDR3 loop spans 17 amino acids. The CDR3 protein is CASNLKVLGRSNFGYTF. Here the CDR3 DNA reads TGTGCCAGCAACCTAAAGGTGCTGGGTCGTTCTAACTTTGGCTACACCTTC.